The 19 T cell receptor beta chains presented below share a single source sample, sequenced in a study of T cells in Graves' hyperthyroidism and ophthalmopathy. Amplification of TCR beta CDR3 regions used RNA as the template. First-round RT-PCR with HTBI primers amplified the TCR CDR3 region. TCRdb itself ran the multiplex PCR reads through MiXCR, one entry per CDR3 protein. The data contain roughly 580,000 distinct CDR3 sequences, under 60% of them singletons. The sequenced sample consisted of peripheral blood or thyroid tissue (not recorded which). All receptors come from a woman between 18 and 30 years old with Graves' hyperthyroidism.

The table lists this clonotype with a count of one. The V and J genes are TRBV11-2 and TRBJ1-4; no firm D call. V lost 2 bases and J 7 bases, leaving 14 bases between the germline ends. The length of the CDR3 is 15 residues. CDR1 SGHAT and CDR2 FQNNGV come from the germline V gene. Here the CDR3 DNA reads TGTGCCAGCAGCTTAAGTAGTACAGAAAGTGAAAAACTGTTTTTT. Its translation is CASSLSSTESEKLFF.

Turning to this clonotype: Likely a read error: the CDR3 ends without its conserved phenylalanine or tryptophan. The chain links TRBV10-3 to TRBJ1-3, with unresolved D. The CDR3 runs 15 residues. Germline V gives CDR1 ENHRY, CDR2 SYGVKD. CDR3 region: CASSESRAAGNTIYL. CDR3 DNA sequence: TGTGCCAGCAGTGAATCCCGGGCTGCGGGAAACACCATATATCTT.

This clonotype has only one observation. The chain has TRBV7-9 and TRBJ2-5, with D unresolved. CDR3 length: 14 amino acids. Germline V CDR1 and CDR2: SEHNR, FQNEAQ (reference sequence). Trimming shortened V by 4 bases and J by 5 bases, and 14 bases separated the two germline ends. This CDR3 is CASSSPLRQETQYF. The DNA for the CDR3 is TGTGCCAGCAGCTCCCCCCTTAGGCAGGAGACCCAGTACTTC.

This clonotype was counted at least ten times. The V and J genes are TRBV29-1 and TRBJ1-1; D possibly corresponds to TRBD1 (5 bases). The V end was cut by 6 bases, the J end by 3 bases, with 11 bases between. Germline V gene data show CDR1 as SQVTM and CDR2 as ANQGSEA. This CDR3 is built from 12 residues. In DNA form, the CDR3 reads TGCAGCGTGGATGGAGGGGACACTGAAGCTTTCTTT. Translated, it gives CSVDGGDTEAFF.

The CDR3 protein is CASRLGGGRHEQYF. The DNA for the CDR3 is TGTGCCAGCAGGCTGGGGGGAGGGAGGCACGAGCAGTACTTC. The rearrangement joins TRBV7-9 to TRBJ2-7; 7 bases are shared with TRBD2. CDR3 size: 14 residues. V lost 6 bases, J lost 5 bases, and 10 bases stayed unmatched. The V gene's germline CDR1 is SEHNR and CDR2 FQNEAQ (reference sequence).

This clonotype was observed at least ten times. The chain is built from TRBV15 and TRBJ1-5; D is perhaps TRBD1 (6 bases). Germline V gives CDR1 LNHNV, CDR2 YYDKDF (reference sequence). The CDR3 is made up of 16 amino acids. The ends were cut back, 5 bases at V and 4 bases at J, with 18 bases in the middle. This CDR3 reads CATSSRRDMGNQPQHF. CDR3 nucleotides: TGTGCCACCAGCTCTCGGCGGGACATGGGTAATCAGCCCCAGCATTTT.

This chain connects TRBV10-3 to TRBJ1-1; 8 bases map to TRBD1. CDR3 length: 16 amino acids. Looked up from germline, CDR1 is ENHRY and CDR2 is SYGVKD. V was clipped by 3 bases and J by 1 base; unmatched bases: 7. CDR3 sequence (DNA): TGTGCCATCAGTGACCGGACAGGGCAGCCGAACACTGAAGCTTTCTTT. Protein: CAISDRTGQPNTEAFF.

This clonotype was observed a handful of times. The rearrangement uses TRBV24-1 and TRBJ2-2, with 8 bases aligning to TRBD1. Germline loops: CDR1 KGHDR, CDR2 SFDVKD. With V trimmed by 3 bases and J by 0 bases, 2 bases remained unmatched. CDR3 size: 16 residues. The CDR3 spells CATSDTGGANTGELFF. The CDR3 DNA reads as TGTGCCACCAGTGATACAGGGGGAGCGAACACCGGGGAGCTGTTTTTT.

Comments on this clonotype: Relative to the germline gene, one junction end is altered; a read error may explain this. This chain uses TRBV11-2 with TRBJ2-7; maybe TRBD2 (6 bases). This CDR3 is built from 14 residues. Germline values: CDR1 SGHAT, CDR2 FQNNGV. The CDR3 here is CASSLGRVGGELYF. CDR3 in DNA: TGTGCCAGCAGCTTAGGGAGAGTAGGCGGGGAGCTGTACTTC.

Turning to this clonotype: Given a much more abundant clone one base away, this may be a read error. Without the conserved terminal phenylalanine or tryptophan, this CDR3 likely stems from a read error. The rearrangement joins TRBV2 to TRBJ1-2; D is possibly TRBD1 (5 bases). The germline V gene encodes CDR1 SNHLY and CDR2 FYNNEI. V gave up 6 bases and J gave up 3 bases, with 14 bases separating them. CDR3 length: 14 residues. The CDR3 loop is CASRGSRGDYGYTL. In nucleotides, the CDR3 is TGTGCCAGCAGGGGAAGTAGGGGTGACTATGGCTACACCCTC.

CDR3 in amino acids: CASSVAGGQGYGYTF. The CDR3 nucleotides read TGTGCCAGCAGCGTAGCCGGGGGGCAGGGCTATGGCTACACCTTC. This chain links TRBV9 with TRBJ1-2, with D possibly TRBD1 on 6 matching bases. The V end lost 0 bases, the J end lost 4 bases, and 13 bases lay between the germline ends. Germline loops: CDR1 SGDLS, CDR2 YYNGEE. The CDR3 contains 15 residues.

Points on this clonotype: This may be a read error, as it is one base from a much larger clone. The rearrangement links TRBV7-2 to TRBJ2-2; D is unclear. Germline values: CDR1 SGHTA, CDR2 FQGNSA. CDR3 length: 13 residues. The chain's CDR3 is CAGSPGWTGELFF. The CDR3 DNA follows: TGTGCCGGCAGCCCTGGCTGGACCGGGGAGCTGTTTTTT.

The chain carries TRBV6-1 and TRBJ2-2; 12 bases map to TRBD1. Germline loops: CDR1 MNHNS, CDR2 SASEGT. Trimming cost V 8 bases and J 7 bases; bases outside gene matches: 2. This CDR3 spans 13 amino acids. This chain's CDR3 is CASGTGGIGELFF. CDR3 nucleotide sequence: TGTGCCAGCGGGACAGGGGGCATCGGGGAGCTGTTTTTT.

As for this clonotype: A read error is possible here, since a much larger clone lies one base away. CDR3 coding DNA: TGTGCCAGCAGCCCCGTCCCTCACTACGAGCAGTACTTC. Translating gives CASSPVPHYEQYF. The rearrangement links TRBV7-3 to TRBJ2-7; D not resolved. CDR1 is SGHTA and CDR2 is FQGTGA in the germline V gene. This CDR3 has 13 amino acids. Trimming shortened V by 5 bases and J by 3 bases, and 11 bases separated the two germline ends.

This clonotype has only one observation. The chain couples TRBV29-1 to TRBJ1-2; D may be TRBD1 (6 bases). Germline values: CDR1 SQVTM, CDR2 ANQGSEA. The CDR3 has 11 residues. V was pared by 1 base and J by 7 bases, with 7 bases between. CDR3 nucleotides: TGCAGCGTTGAAGCAGGGGTTGGCTACACCTTC. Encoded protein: CSVEAGVGYTF. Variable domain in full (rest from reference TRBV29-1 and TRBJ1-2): SAVISQKPSRDICQRGTSLTIQCQVDSQVTMMFWYRQQPGQSLTLIATANQGSEATYESGFVIDKFPISRPNLTFSTLTVSNMSPEDSSIYLCSVEAGVGYTFGSGTRLTVV.

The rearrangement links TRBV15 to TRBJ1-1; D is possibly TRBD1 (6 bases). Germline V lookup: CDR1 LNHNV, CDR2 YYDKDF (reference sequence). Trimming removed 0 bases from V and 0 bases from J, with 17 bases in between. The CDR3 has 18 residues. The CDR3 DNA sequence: TGTGCCACCAGCAGAGATTATTGGGCAGGGGCGGTGAACACTGAAGCTTTCTTT. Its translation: CATSRDYWAGAVNTEAFF.

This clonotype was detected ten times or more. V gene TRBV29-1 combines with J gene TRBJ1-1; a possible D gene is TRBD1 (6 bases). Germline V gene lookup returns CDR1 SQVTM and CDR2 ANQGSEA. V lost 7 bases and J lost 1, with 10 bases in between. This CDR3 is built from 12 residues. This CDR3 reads CSGGHANTEAFF. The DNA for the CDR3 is TGCAGCGGGGGACACGCGAACACTGAAGCTTTCTTT. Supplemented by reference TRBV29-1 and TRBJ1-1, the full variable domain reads SAVISQKPSRDICQRGTSLTIQCQVDSQVTMMFWYRQQPGQSLTLIATANQGSEATYESGFVIDKFPISRPNLTFSTLTVSNMSPEDSSIYLCSGGHANTEAFFGQGTRLTVV.

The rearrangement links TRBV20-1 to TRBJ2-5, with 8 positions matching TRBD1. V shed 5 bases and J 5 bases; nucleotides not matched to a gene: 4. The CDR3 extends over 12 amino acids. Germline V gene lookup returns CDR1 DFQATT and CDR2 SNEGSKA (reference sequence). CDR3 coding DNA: TGCAGTGCTGGACAGGGCGACGAGACCCAGTACTTC. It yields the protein CSAGQGDETQYF.

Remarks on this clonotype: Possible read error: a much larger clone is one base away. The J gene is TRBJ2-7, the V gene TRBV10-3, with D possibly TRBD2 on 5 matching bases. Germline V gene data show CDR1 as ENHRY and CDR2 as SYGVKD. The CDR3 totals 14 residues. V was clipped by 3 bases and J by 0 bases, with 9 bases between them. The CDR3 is CAISDPEGSYEQYF. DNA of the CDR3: TGTGCCATCAGTGACCCTGAGGGCTCCTACGAGCAGTACTTC.